A selection of T cell receptor beta chains follows, all from one sample in a study of blood T cell repertoires in COVID-19. Using immunoSEQ multiplex PCR, the repertoire was profiled, and TCRdb retains in-frame clones only, with some absent. Here the sample spans 150,000 to 200,000 clones, around 80% being singletons. The sample taken for sequencing was PBMCs or T cells enriched from blood (not recorded which). These receptors were obtained from a woman aged 55-70 years who had recovered from COVID-19. The CDR3 runs from the conserved cysteine through the conserved F or W. Fields, in order: clone size, J gene, V gene, D gene, CDR3 protein, CDR3 DNA. D genes are given only for firm matches. Clone size is not always given. Where it is, it says once, few, many or a class for expanded clones.

.	TRBJ1-2	TRBV5-4	.	CASSLAQQGHGYTF	TGTGCCAGCAGCTTGGCCCAGCAGGGTCATGGCTACACCTTC
.	TRBJ2-7	TRBV11-2	TRBD1	CASSLNRGYTYEQYF	TGTGCCAGCAGCTTAAACAGGGGGTACACCTACGAGCAGTACTTC
.	TRBJ2-1	TRBV27	.	CASSFRGVGYNEQFF	TGTGCCAGCAGTTTCCGGGGAGTAGGGTACAATGAGCAGTTCTTC
.	TRBJ2-2	TRBV2	TRBD1	CASTLGAIGQGPTGELFF	TGTGCCAGCACCCTAGGGGCGATCGGACAGGGGCCCACCGGGGAGCTGTTTTTT
.	TRBJ1-5	TRBV27	TRBD1	CASNNRGPRPYSNQPQHF	TGTGCCAGCAATAACAGGGGACCCAGGCCTTATAGCAATCAGCCCCAGCATTTT
once	TRBJ2-1	TRBV19	.	CASSIGPGTYNEQFF	TGTGCCAGTAGTATTGGTCCGGGGACCTACAATGAGCAGTTCTTC
.	TRBJ1-2	TRBV10-3	TRBD1	CAIGAGTGDYGYTF	TGTGCCATCGGGGCCGGGACAGGGGACTATGGCTACACCTTC
.	TRBJ1-4	TRBV24-1	.	CATSDSGLGDEKLFF	TGTGCCACCAGTGATTCGGGACTGGGGGATGAAAAACTGTTTTTT
.	TRBJ2-2	TRBV7-8	TRBD1	CASSTGGGRGELFF	TGTGCCAGCAGCACAGGGGGCGGGAGAGGGGAGCTGTTTTTT
.	TRBJ2-2	TRBV7-3	TRBD1	CASSRGQVGGELFF	TGTGCCAGCAGCAGGGGACAGGTCGGCGGGGAGCTGTTTTTT
.	TRBJ2-2	TRBV7-3	TRBD2	CASSRAPYSGRAPGELFF	TGTGCCAGCAGCCGCGCCCCCTATAGCGGGAGGGCCCCCGGGGAGCTGTTTTTT
.	TRBJ1-1	TRBV3-1/TRBV3-2	.	CASSQEGTKAFF	TGTGCCAGCAGCCAAGAAGGGACTAAAGCTTTCTTT
.	TRBJ2-1	TRBV5-6	TRBD2	CASSSGGDSYNEQFF	TGTGCCAGCAGCTCCGGGGGGGATTCCTACAATGAGCAGTTCTTC
many	TRBJ1-2	TRBV28	.	CASSLQVDGYTF	TGTGCCAGCAGTTTACAGGTCGATGGCTACACCTTC
once	TRBJ1-1	TRBV28	TRBD1	CASSIRQGATVNTEAFF	TGTGCCAGCAGTATCCGACAGGGGGCGACGGTGAACACTGAAGCTTTCTTT
.	TRBJ1-2	TRBV6-5	.	CASRTGGRSYGYTF	TGTGCCAGCAGGACGGGCGGGCGGTCGTATGGCTACACCTTC
.	TRBJ1-1	TRBV5-1	.	CASSTLAGDTEAFF	TGCGCCAGCAGCACCCTAGCAGGGGACACTGAAGCTTTCTTT
.	TRBJ1-1	TRBV6-4	TRBD1	CASRLDQGATEAFF	TGTGCCAGCAGACTAGATCAGGGGGCCACTGAAGCTTTCTTT
.	TRBJ2-1	TRBV19	.	CASSWDTLPFNEQFF	TGTGCCAGTTCCTGGGACACTCTTCCTTTTAATGAGCAGTTCTTC
few	TRBJ2-1	TRBV28	.	CASSSPGLTGYNEQFF	TGTGCCAGCAGTTCACCTGGCCTTACGGGCTACAATGAGCAGTTCTTC
.	TRBJ1-1	TRBV3-1/TRBV3-2	.	CASSLGLLLNTEAFF	TGTGCCAGCAGTTTGGGACTGCTACTGAACACTGAAGCTTTCTTT
.	TRBJ1-2	TRBV28	.	CASSASVGGIRGYTF	TGTGCCAGCAGTGCCTCTGTGGGGGGGATTCGAGGCTACACCTTC
.	TRBJ2-2	TRBV18	.	CASSLGTLNTGELFF	TGTGCCAGCTCACTAGGGACATTGAACACCGGGGAGCTGTTTTTT
.	TRBJ1-2	TRBV27	.	CASSPRTSYGYTF	TGTGCCAGCAGTCCACGGACATCATATGGCTACACCTTC
.	TRBJ1-5	TRBV20-1	.	CSAMNGGPQHF	TGCAGTGCCATGAACGGGGGGCCCCAGCATTTT
.	TRBJ2-7	TRBV5-1	TRBD2	CASSSQPGTSYEQYF	TGCGCCAGCAGCTCACAACCCGGGACTAGCTACGAGCAGTACTTC